Below, one T cell receptor (beta chain) is given with its context. The antigen is unknown. CDR1 is GTSNPN and CDR2 is SVGIG in the germline V gene (reference sequence). The junction had 7 bases not matched to a gene; V was cut back by 0 bases and J by 14 bases. The CDR3 has 13 amino acids. The data are from a study of T cell responses to AZD1222 COVID-19 vaccine. Whole-study findings and limits: Two AZD1222 administrations were followed by greater Spike-specific TCR breadth and depth.

Sequencing was performed with immunoSEQ multiplex PCR; in TCRdb, only in-frame clones are kept and a portion is missing. Of approximately 260,000 clones listed, more than 80% are singletons. The source material was peripheral blood, sampled on day 0 of AZD1222 vaccination. This sequence joins TRBV30 and TRBJ1-6; 7 bases map to TRBD1. The origin of this receptor is an adult in good health. The DNA for the CDR3 is TGTGCCTGGAGTGTAAGACAGGGAAGAACCCTCCACTTT. The encoded protein is CAWSVRQGRTLHF.